One and the same sample provided the 19 T cell receptor beta chains below, sequenced in a study of OX40 agonist ivuxolimab in advanced cancers. Sequencing used immunoSEQ multiplex PCR; TCRdb keeps in-frame clones, though not all of them. The data show approximately 70,000 clones, about 88% seen once. Sequenced here: CD4+ or CD8+ T cells sorted from blood, sampled in a trial of the OX40 agonist ivuxolimab. Receptors were obtained from an adult with an advanced solid tumor such as melanoma, head and neck, liver or kidney cancer.

The genes are TRBV28 and TRBJ2-3; no clear D. V was shortened by 5 bases and J by 3 bases, with 9 bases between the two germline ends. This CDR3 comprises 13 residues. CDR1 is MDHEN, CDR2 SYDVKM, per germline. The CDR3 nucleotides read TGTGCCAGCAGTGCGCCAAGGACAGATACGCAGTATTTT. Translated, it gives CASSAPRTDTQYF.

The CDR3 bases are TGTGCCAGCAGGGGACTGCTGAACACTGAAGCTTTCTTT. Its translation: CASRGLLNTEAFF. V and J are TRBV6-5 and TRBJ1-1; a weak D match, TRBD1 (5 bases). Germline V CDR1 and CDR2: MNHEY, SVGAGI. CDR3 length equals 13 residues. With 6 bases removed from V and 0 bases from J, the gap between germline ends came to 8 bases.

V usage is TRBV29-1 and J usage is TRBJ2-1, with 7 bases that match TRBD1. The germline V gene encodes CDR1 SQVTM and CDR2 ANQGSEA. The V and J ends lost 6 bases and 0 bases, in that order; junction bases with no gene match: 11. The CDR3 is made up of 16 amino acids. The CDR3 coding sequence is TGCAGCGTCCCAAACCAAGGGGACAGCTCCTACAATGAGCAGTTCTTC. Encoded protein: CSVPNQGDSSYNEQFF.

The chain is built from TRBV2 and TRBJ2-2; D possibly corresponds to TRBD1 (5 bases). Germline-derived CDR1 and CDR2 are SNHLY and FYNNEI. The CDR3 contains 13 residues. Deletions cut 5 bases from V and 6 bases from J, with 10 bases between. The CDR3 nucleotides are TGTGCCAGCAGTTCCCAGGGATCCGGGGAGCTGTTTTTT. Its protein product is CASSSQGSGELFF.

V usage is TRBV5-4 and J usage is TRBJ2-7; 10 bases line up with TRBD2. The CDR3 extends over 17 amino acids. Germline V lookup: CDR1 SGHNT, CDR2 YYREEE (reference sequence). Trimming cost V 4 bases and J 1 base; bases outside gene matches: 11. DNA of the CDR3: TGTGCCAGCAGCCTCTGGACTAGCGGCTATGAATCCTACGAGCAGTACTTC. Protein: CASSLWTSGYESYEQYF.

The rearrangement joins TRBV7-9 to TRBJ2-1; 7 bases are shared with TRBD2. J gave up 6 bases and V 1 base, and 6 bases lay outside the gene matches. This CDR3 region has 15 residues. CDR1 and CDR2 from the germline V gene are SEHNR and FQNEAQ (reference sequence). The chain's CDR3 is CASSLEKRGGNEQFF. The CDR3 bases are TGTGCCAGCAGCTTAGAAAAGCGGGGTGGCAATGAGCAGTTCTTC.

As to this clone: This sample also contains other DNA sequences that code for the same CDR3. The chain links TRBV7-2 to TRBJ1-2, with D possibly matching TRBD1 (5 bases). This CDR3 spans 15 amino acids. Germline assignment: CDR1 SGHTA and CDR2 FQGNSA. V was shortened by 1 base and J by 2 bases, with 11 bases between the two germline ends. CDR3 in DNA: TGTGCCAGCAGCTTAGGGGGGGAGAGAAACTATGGCTACACCTTC. Translating gives CASSLGGERNYGYTF.

This chain's CDR3 is CASRTFTESTDTQYF. Written as DNA, the CDR3 is TGTGCCAGTAGAACCTTCACGGAGAGCACAGATACGCAGTATTTT. J is TRBJ2-3 and V is TRBV19; D is unresolved. The CDR3 runs to 15 residues. V lost 6 bases to trimming and J lost 0 bases, with 13 bases between them. Germline values: CDR1 LNHDA, CDR2 SQIVND (reference sequence).

This clone was seen once. The genes are TRBV19 and TRBJ1-1; weak D call: TRBD1 (6 bases). The CDR3 spans 17 residues. Per germline, CDR1 LNHDA and CDR2 SQIVND (reference sequence). With 7 bases removed from V and 5 bases from J, the gap between germline ends came to 26 bases. CDR3 DNA: TGTGCCAGTACAAAAAATAGCGGACAGTTGTCGGTAACTGAAGCTTTCTTT. The encoded protein is CASTKNSGQLSVTEAFF.

The rearrangement joins TRBV4-2 to TRBJ2-3; 8 bases map to TRBD2. Germline CDR1 reads LGHNA; CDR2 reads YNFKEQ. The CDR3 sequence is 15 residues long. The V gene end was trimmed by 5 bases and the J gene end by 5 bases; junction bases not matched to a gene: 9. CDR3 amino acids: CASSLGLGQEDTQYF. The CDR3 nucleotides read TGTGCCAGCAGCTTGGGACTAGGTCAGGAAGATACGCAGTATTTT.

V gene TRBV19 combines with J gene TRBJ1-2, with TRBD1 identical over 9 bases. V shed 5 bases and J 5 bases; nucleotides not matched to a gene: 15. From germline, CDR1 is LNHDA and CDR2 SQIVND (reference sequence). The length of the CDR3 is 17 residues. For the CDR3, the DNA is TGTGCCAGTAGTTACCGGGACAGGGCTGGGGAAGATTATGGCTACACCTTC. Protein product: CASSYRDRAGEDYGYTF.

The chain has TRBV18 and TRBJ2-7, with D tentatively TRBD2 (6 bases). The CDR3 spans 12 residues. V lost 3 bases to trimming and J lost 5 bases, with 8 bases between them. The V gene's germline CDR1 is KGHSH and CDR2 LQKENI. This CDR3 reads CASSPGRNEQYF. In nucleotides, the CDR3 is TGTGCCAGCTCACCGGGGAGGAACGAGCAGTACTTC.

The chain recombines TRBV5-1 with TRBJ2-1, with 8 bases lining up with TRBD1. Germline CDR1 SGHRS, CDR2 YFSETQ. V shed 2 bases and J 4 bases; nucleotides not matched to a gene: 8. This CDR3 region has 16 residues. The CDR3 bases are TGCGCCAGCAGCTTAACCGGGACAGGAAGTTACAATGAGCAGTTCTTC. Translating it yields CASSLTGTGSYNEQFF. Complete variable domain (other parts from reference TRBV5-1 and TRBJ2-1): KAGVTQTPRYLIKTRGQQVTLSCSPISGHRSVSWYQQTPGQGLQFLFEYFSETQRNKGNFPGRFSGRQFSNSRSEMNVSTLELGDSALYLCASSLTGTGSYNEQFFGPGTRLTVL.

This sequence joins TRBV7-9 and TRBJ1-6; D gene unclear. The CDR3 sequence is 15 residues long. V lost 1 base to trimming and J lost 3 bases, with 7 bases between them. CDR1 and CDR2 (germline): SEHNR, FQNEAQ (reference sequence). The CDR3, as DNA: TGTGCCAGCAGCTTAGGCCGGGACTATAATTCACCCCTCCACTTT. This codes for CASSLGRDYNSPLHF.

The V and J genes are TRBV4-2 and TRBJ2-5; no clear D. The CDR3 has 11 residues. V gave up 0 bases and J gave up 4 bases, with 0 bases separating them. Germline V gene data show CDR1 as LGHNA and CDR2 as YNFKEQ. CDR3 in amino acids: CASSQEETQYF. In DNA form, the CDR3 reads TGTGCCAGCAGCCAAGAAGAGACCCAGTACTTC.

V and J are TRBV2 and TRBJ2-5; D gene ambiguous. From germline, CDR1 is SNHLY and CDR2 FYNNEI. The CDR3 is 16 residues long. The V end was cut by 6 bases, the J end by 5 bases, with 22 bases between. CDR3: CASRRFDPTHGETQYF. The CDR3 DNA sequence: TGTGCCAGCAGACGATTCGACCCCACCCACGGGGAGACCCAGTACTTC.

This clone was observed a handful of times. The chain joins TRBV7-9 to TRBJ1-2; TRBD1 is a possible D gene (6 bases). The V end was cut by 1 base, the J end by 8 bases, with 11 bases between. The CDR3 is 13 residues long. Germline-derived CDR1 and CDR2 are SEHNR and FQNEAQ (reference sequence). CDR3 sequence: CASSLVQGQGYTF. DNA of the CDR3: TGTGCCAGCAGCTTAGTACAGGGTCAGGGCTACACCTTC.

V and J are TRBV5-1 and TRBJ1-6, with D perhaps TRBD1 (5 bases). CDR1 SGHRS and CDR2 YFSETQ come from the germline V gene. There are 15 residues in the CDR3. Trimming left V 0 bases short and J 7 bases short, with 11 bases between. CDR3 residues: CASSLGPRDNSPLHF. Written as DNA, the CDR3 is TGCGCCAGCAGCTTGGGCCCCAGGGACAATTCACCCCTCCACTTT.

The chain couples TRBV19 to TRBJ2-3; 15 nucleotides align to TRBD2. The CDR3 runs to 16 residues. After removal of 6 bases from V and 6 bases from J, the junction contained 7 bases not matched to a gene. Looked up from germline, CDR1 is LNHDA and CDR2 is SQIVND (reference sequence). As DNA, the CDR3 is TGTGCCAGTAGAAATCCGGGACTAGCGGGGGGTGATACGCAGTATTTT. Protein: CASRNPGLAGGDTQYF.